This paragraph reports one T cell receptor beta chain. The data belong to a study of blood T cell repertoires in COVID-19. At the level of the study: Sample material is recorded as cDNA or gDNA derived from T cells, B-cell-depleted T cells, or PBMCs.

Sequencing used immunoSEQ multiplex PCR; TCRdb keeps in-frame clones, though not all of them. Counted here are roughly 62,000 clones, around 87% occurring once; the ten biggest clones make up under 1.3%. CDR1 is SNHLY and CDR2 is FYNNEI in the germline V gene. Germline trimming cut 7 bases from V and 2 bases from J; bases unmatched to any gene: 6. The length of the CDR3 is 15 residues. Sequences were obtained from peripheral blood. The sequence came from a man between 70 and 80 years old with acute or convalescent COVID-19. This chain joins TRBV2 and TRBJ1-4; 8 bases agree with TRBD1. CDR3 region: CASIRQGLTNEKLFF. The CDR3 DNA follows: TGTGCCAGCATACGACAGGGGCTCACTAATGAAAAACTGTTTTTT.